This TCR beta chain was documented in a study of cytomegalovirus exposure and HLA in healthy donors. PCR employed 60 Vbeta and 13 Jbeta primers. Generated by immunoSEQ multiplex PCR, the TCRdb table keeps only in-frame clones and is missing some. The sample contains 90,000 to 110,000 clones, nearly 15% of which appear only once. CDR3 length: 14 residues. Germline V gives CDR1 LNHDA, CDR2 SQIVND (reference sequence). Trimming removed 11 bases from V and 4 bases from J, with 15 bases in between. The clonotype comes from a female donor in good health and CMV-seronegative. The sample comprised PBMCs. This chain connects TRBV19 to TRBJ2-6; the D gene is possibly TRBD1 (5 bases). The CDR3 loop is CAGSQGAGANVLTF. CDR3 sequence (DNA): TGTGCCGGATCCCAGGGCGCCGGGGCCAACGTCCTGACTTTC.